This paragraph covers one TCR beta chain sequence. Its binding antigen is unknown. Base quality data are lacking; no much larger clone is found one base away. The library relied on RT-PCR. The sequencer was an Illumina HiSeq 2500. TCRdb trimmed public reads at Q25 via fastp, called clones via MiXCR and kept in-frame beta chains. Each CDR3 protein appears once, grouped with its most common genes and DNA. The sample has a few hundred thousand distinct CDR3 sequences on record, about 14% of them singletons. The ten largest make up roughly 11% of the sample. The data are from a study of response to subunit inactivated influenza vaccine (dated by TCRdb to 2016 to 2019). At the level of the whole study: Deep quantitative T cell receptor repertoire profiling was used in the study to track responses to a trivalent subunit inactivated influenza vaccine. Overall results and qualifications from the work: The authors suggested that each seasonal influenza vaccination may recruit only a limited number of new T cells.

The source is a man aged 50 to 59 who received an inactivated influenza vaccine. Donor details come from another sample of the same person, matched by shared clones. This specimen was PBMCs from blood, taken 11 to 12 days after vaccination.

The CDR3 reads as follows: CASSSGQARREQYF. The DNA reads TGTGCCAGCAGCTCGGGACAGGCGCGGAGGGAGCAGTACTTC. The chain joins TRBV7-9 to TRBJ2-7; TRBD1 matches 8 bases in the middle. For CDR1 and CDR2, the germline V gene (reference sequence) lists SEHNR and FQNEAQ. Clipping removes 4 bases from V and 7 bases from J, with 9 as the unmatched junction base count. The CDR3 has 14 amino acids, counting the end cysteine and phenylalanine. Only the CDR3 DNA stays, 42 bases, in frame from base 1.